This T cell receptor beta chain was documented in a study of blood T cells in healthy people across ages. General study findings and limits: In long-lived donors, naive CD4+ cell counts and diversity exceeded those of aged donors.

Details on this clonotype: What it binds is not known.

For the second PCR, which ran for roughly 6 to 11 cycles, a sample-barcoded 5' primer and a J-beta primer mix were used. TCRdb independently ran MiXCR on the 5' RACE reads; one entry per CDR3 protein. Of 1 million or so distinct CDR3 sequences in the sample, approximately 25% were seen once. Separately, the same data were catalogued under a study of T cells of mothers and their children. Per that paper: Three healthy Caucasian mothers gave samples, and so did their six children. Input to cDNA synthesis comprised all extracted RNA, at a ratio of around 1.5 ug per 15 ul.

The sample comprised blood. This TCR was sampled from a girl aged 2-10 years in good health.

The CDR3: CASSLPGARHEQFF. The CDR3 nucleotides are TGTGCCAGCAGCCTGCCGGGAGCAAGGCATGAGCAGTTCTTC. The rearrangement uses TRBV7-9 and TRBJ2-1; maybe TRBD2 (6 bases). The V end was cut by 5 bases, the J end by 8 bases, with 16 bases between. This CDR3 contains 14 residues. Looked up from germline, CDR1 is SEHNR and CDR2 is FQNEAQ (reference sequence).